The rows below give T cell receptor beta chains drawn from one sample of a study of cytomegalovirus exposure and HLA in healthy donors. Sequencing used immunoSEQ multiplex PCR; TCRdb keeps in-frame clones, though not all of them. The table has 90,000 to 140,000 clones, over 80% seen once. Sequencing used PBMCs. The receptor source for this set is a man aged 25-45 years in good health and CMV-seropositive. Each CDR3 is given with its conserved first and last residue. Fields, in order: V gene, J gene, clone size, D gene, CDR3 protein, CDR3 DNA. D genes are given only for firm matches. A row's size may be missing; if present it is once, few, many or a size class.

V: TRBV5-6
J: TRBJ2-3
size: .
D: TRBD2
CDR3: CASSLLRAGGLGSTDTQYF
DNA: TGTGCCAGCAGCTTGCTCAGAGCGGGGGGCTTGGGGAGCACAGATACGCAGTATTTT

V: TRBV6-6
J: TRBJ1-5
size: few
D: .
CDR3: CASSYSLAGRTSQHF
DNA: TGTGCCAGCAGTTACTCCTTAGCGGGACGGACCTCCCAGCATTTT

V: TRBV6-1
J: TRBJ1-5
size: .
D: TRBD1
CDR3: CASSEAGTGTGQPQHF
DNA: TGTGCCAGCAGTGAAGCGGGGACAGGGACTGGGCAGCCCCAGCATTTT

V: TRBV7-3
J: TRBJ1-6
size: .
D: TRBD1
CDR3: CASSRGGSYNSPLHF
DNA: TGTGCCAGCAGCCGAGGGGGCTCTTATAATTCACCCCTCCACTTT

V: TRBV19
J: TRBJ2-7
size: .
D: .
CDR3: CASSTDRFHEQYF
DNA: TGTGCCAGTAGTACCGACAGGTTCCACGAGCAGTACTTC

V: TRBV27
J: TRBJ1-2
size: .
D: .
CDR3: CATQGYEGGYTF
DNA: TGTGCCACCCAAGGGTACGAGGGTGGCTACACCTTC

V: TRBV7-2
J: TRBJ2-7
size: .
D: TRBD2
CDR3: CASRPSSGGEQYF
DNA: TGTGCCAGCAGACCCTCTAGCGGGGGAGAGCAGTACTTC

V: TRBV14
J: TRBJ2-1
size: once
D: .
CDR3: CASSQDQGTIYNEQFF
DNA: TGTGCCAGCAGCCAAGATCAGGGAACCATTTACAATGAGCAGTTCTTC

V: TRBV6-5
J: TRBJ2-7
size: .
D: .
CDR3: CASSSNYEQYF
DNA: TGTGCCAGCAGTTCCAACTACGAGCAGTACTTC

V: TRBV10-3
J: TRBJ1-2
size: .
D: TRBD1
CDR3: CAISARQGRANYGYTF
DNA: TGTGCCATCAGTGCCCGACAGGGTCGGGCTAACTATGGCTACACCTTC

V: TRBV19
J: TRBJ1-2
size: once
D: .
CDR3: CASCDSRYGYTF
DNA: TGTGCCAGTTGTGACAGTAGATATGGCTACACCTTC

V: TRBV7-9
J: TRBJ2-1
size: .
D: TRBD2
CDR3: CASSFGGGAGNEQFF
DNA: TGTGCCAGCAGCTTCGGCGGGGGGGCCGGGAATGAGCAGTTCTTC

V: TRBV6-1
J: TRBJ2-3
size: .
D: TRBD2
CDR3: CASSEALGGGVKYF
DNA: TGTGCCAGCAGTGAAGCGCTAGGCGGGGGGGTAAAGTATTTT

V: TRBV2
J: TRBJ2-5
size: .
D: TRBD2
CDR3: CASRWWSGGQETQYF
DNA: TGTGCCAGCAGGTGGTGGAGCGGGGGGCAAGAGACCCAGTACTTC

V: TRBV4-3
J: TRBJ2-3
size: .
D: TRBD1
CDR3: CASSPGTGISTDTQYF
DNA: TGCGCCAGCAGCCCAGGGACAGGAATAAGCACAGATACGCAGTATTTT

V: TRBV5-4
J: TRBJ2-1
size: .
D: .
CDR3: CASSQRDNSYNEQFF
DNA: TGTGCCAGCAGCCAACGGGACAATTCCTACAATGAGCAGTTCTTC

V: TRBV7-8
J: TRBJ2-5
size: .
D: TRBD1
CDR3: CASSYRQGRRETQYF
DNA: TGTGCCAGCAGCTACCGACAGGGGCGGCGAGAGACCCAGTACTTC

V: TRBV9
J: TRBJ2-1
size: .
D: TRBD2
CDR3: CASSPVGGGQNEQFF
DNA: TGTGCCAGCAGCCCAGTTGGCGGGGGGCAGAATGAGCAGTTCTTC

V: TRBV5-1
J: TRBJ2-1
size: .
D: TRBD2
CDR3: CASSPTSGGAHEQFF
DNA: TGCGCCAGCAGCCCAACTAGCGGGGGGGCCCATGAGCAGTTCTTC

V: TRBV28
J: TRBJ2-4
size: .
D: TRBD1
CDR3: CASSRQGLNIQYF
DNA: TGTGCCAGCAGTAGACAGGGCCTGAACATTCAGTACTTC

V: TRBV7-2
J: TRBJ2-1
size: .
D: TRBD2
CDR3: CASSLAIAGGHEQFF
DNA: TGTGCCAGCAGCTTAGCCATAGCGGGGGGCCATGAGCAGTTCTTC